The source of this T cell receptor (beta chain) is a study of blood T cell repertoires in COVID-19. Background on the study: The samples span acute and convalescent COVID-19 from the United States, Italy and Spain. PBMCs, B-cell-depleted T cells, or T cells were the source of the cDNA or gDNA that made up the material.

Only in-frame clones appear in the TCRdb table, and some are missing; sequencing was by immunoSEQ multiplex PCR. The table includes tens of thousands of clones, about nine tenths detected once. Germline V gene sequence: CDR1 SGDLS, CDR2 YYNGEE. The CDR3 is made up of 12 amino acids. Trimming pared 3 bases from V and 4 bases from J, leaving 6 bases between. The sequence derives from a man aged 30-40 years with acute or convalescent COVID-19. The sample was peripheral blood. V usage is TRBV9 and J usage is TRBJ2-3; D is ambiguous. CDR3 amino acids: CASSEHADTQYF. As DNA, the CDR3 is TGTGCCAGCAGCGAGCATGCAGATACGCAGTATTTT.